These 21 T cell receptor beta chains came from one sample sequenced in a study of a mutant IDH1 vaccine in newly diagnosed glioma. The time point: week 23, last vaccination. Every single dose of the vaccine, 300 ug of mutant IDH1 20-mer peptide, came with topical imiquimod. The antigens of these receptors remain unknown. Produced via immunoSEQ multiplex PCR; TCRdb's table is partial and in-frame only. This table holds tens of thousands of clones, approximately 85% found once. This specimen consisted of PBMCs, obtained from a glioma patient whose treatment included an IDH1 peptide vaccine. Receptors were obtained from a woman aged 45-65 years with glioma.

In its sample, this clone was seen once. This chain links TRBV5-4 with TRBJ1-6; D gene uncertain. The germline V and J ends were trimmed by 1 base and 5 bases, with 7 bases remaining between them. This CDR3 has 14 amino acids. Germline V gene sequence: CDR1 SGHNT, CDR2 YYREEE (reference sequence). CDR3 sequence (DNA): TGTGCCAGCAGCTTGCTCCTTAATAATTCACCCCTCCACTTT. Its translation is CASSLLLNNSPLHF. Full variable domain (outside the CDR3, taken from reference TRBV5-4 and TRBJ1-6): ETGVTQSPTHLIKTRGQQVTLRCSSQSGHNTVSWYQQALGQGPQFIFQYYREEENGRGNFPPRFSGLQFPNYSSELNVNALELDDSALYLCASSLLLNNSPLHFGNGTRLTVT.

V usage is TRBV19 and J usage is TRBJ2-3; 11 bases map to TRBD1. Germline CDR1 reads LNHDA; CDR2 reads SQIVND (reference sequence). The CDR3 is 17 amino acids. V dropped 3 bases and J dropped 4; count of bases not matched to a gene: 9. In nucleotides, the CDR3 is TGTGCCAGTAGTATCTCCCAAAGGACAGGGGGCTCAGATACGCAGTATTTT. This gives the protein CASSISQRTGGSDTQYF.

This chain connects TRBV27 to TRBJ1-2; D remains unclear. The CDR3 is 16 residues long. Germline loops: CDR1 MNHEY, CDR2 SMNVEV (reference sequence). The V end lost 2 bases, the J end lost 0 bases, and 13 bases lay between the germline ends. The CDR3 loop is CASSLRGVGSNYGYTF. Here the CDR3 DNA reads TGTGCCAGCAGTTTACGCGGAGTGGGCTCTAACTATGGCTACACCTTC.

The chain carries TRBV2 and TRBJ2-7, with a tentative D call TRBD1 (5 bases). Germline V gene data show CDR1 as SNHLY and CDR2 as FYNNEI. CDR3 length: 12 amino acids. V was trimmed by 5 bases and J by 4 bases, leaving 9 bases between them. The CDR3 DNA reads as TGTGCCAGCAGTTCGAAGGGGTACGAGCAGTACTTC. Its protein is CASSSKGYEQYF. The complete variable domain, with remaining parts taken from reference TRBV2 and TRBJ2-7, reads EPEVTQTPSHQVTQMGQEVILRCVPISNHLYFYWYRQILGQKVEFLVSFYNNEISEKSEIFDDQFSVERPDGSNFTLKIRSTKLEDSAMYFCASSSKGYEQYFGPGTRLTVT.

This clone was observed a single time. The genes are TRBV5-1 and TRBJ1-1; 9 nucleotides line up with TRBD1. Trimming at V came to 0 bases and at J to 6 bases, leaving 3 bases not matched to a gene. Germline CDR1 reads SGHRS; CDR2 reads YFSETQ. This CDR3 is 14 amino acids long. CDR3 protein: CASSLGDRVSEAFF. The CDR3 nucleotides read TGCGCCAGCAGCTTGGGGGACAGGGTGTCTGAAGCTTTCTTT.

The chain is built from TRBV5-1 and TRBJ2-2; no definite D call. V shed 0 bases and J shed 3 bases, with 6 bases lying between them. The CDR3 length is 14 residues. Germline CDR1 and CDR2: SGHRS and YFSETQ. This chain's CDR3 is CASSLAPDTGELFF. In nucleotides, the CDR3 is TGCGCCAGCAGCTTGGCCCCCGACACCGGGGAGCTGTTTTTT. The full variable domain, in which reference TRBV5-1 and TRBJ2-2 provide the parts outside the CDR3, is KAGVTQTPRYLIKTRGQQVTLSCSPISGHRSVSWYQQTPGQGLQFLFEYFSETQRNKGNFPGRFSGRQFSNSRSEMNVSTLELGDSALYLCASSLAPDTGELFFGEGSRLTVL.

This sequence joins TRBV19 and TRBJ2-1; D could derive from TRBD1 or TRBD2 (5 bases each). The CDR3 contains 15 residues. Germline V CDR1 and CDR2: LNHDA, SQIVND (reference sequence). The V end lost 3 bases, the J end lost 6 bases, and 15 bases lay between the germline ends. CDR3 nucleotides: TGTGCCAGTAGTATGGCCGAGGGGAGTTTCAATGAGCAGTTCTTC. Protein product: CASSMAEGSFNEQFF.

This chain uses TRBV18 with TRBJ2-7; TRBD1 matches 9 bases. Germline CDR1 and CDR2: KGHSH and LQKENI. V lost 3 bases to trimming and J lost 5 bases; unmatched junction nucleotides: 5. This CDR3 has 14 residues. This CDR3 is CASSPRQGVNEQYF. The CDR3 region has the DNA TGTGCCAGCTCACCCCGACAGGGGGTCAACGAGCAGTACTTC.

The V gene is TRBV6-5, the J gene TRBJ2-1; D is undetermined. Germline CDR1 MNHEY, CDR2 SVGAGI. V lost 2 bases to trimming and J lost 4 bases, with 12 bases between them. This CDR3 is built from 15 residues. The CDR3 nucleotides read TGTGCCAGCAGTTACATGGGTCATCTATACAATGAGCAGTTCTTC. Protein: CASSYMGHLYNEQFF.

This clone was seen more than once but under ten times. The chain is built from TRBV7-3 and TRBJ1-1, with D tentatively TRBD1 (6 bases). The CDR3 extends over 13 amino acids. Between the trimmed V and J ends, which lost 5 bases and 1 base, there was a span of 8 bases. Germline CDR1 reads SGHTA; CDR2 reads FQGTGA. The CDR3 DNA is TGTGCCAGCAGCAAGGACAGGAACACTGAAGCTTTCTTT. As protein: CASSKDRNTEAFF. The entire variable domain, with the rest obtained from reference TRBV7-3 and TRBJ1-1, is as follows: GAGVSQTPSNKVTEKGKYVELRCDPISGHTALYWYRQSLGQGPEFLIYFQGTGAADDSGLPNDRFFAVRPEGSVSTLKIQRTERGDSAVYLCASSKDRNTEAFFGQGTRLTVV.

V and J are TRBV6-4 and TRBJ2-1, with D perhaps TRBD2 (6 bases). V dropped 0 bases and J dropped 3 bases, with 9 bases sitting between them. The CDR3 sequence is 15 residues long. Germline V gene data show CDR1 as MRHNA and CDR2 as SNTAGT. The CDR3 reads CASSDSTRDYNEQFF. CDR3 in DNA: TGTGCCAGCAGTGACTCGACTAGAGACTACAATGAGCAGTTCTTC.

This chain links TRBV4-1 with TRBJ2-5; 9 bases map to TRBD1. Trimming at V came to 4 bases and at J to 2 bases, leaving 8 bases not matched to a gene. The CDR3 length is 16 residues. CDR1 and CDR2 (germline): MGHRA, YSYEKL. CDR3 bases: TGCGCCAGCAGCCGCCCCCGGGACAGGGCGCAAGAGACCCAGTACTTC. It codes for CASSRPRDRAQETQYF.

The V call is TRBV7-9, the J call TRBJ1-1; no clear D. The length of the CDR3 is 16 residues. V was shortened by 1 base and J by 6 bases, with 18 bases between the two germline ends. Germline V gene lookup returns CDR1 SEHNR and CDR2 FQNEAQ (reference sequence). The chain's CDR3 is CASSLVGLQSGAEAFF. The CDR3 DNA sequence: TGTGCCAGCAGCTTAGTCGGACTTCAGAGCGGCGCTGAAGCTTTCTTT.

The V call is TRBV6-1, the J call TRBJ1-5, with D unclear. The germline V gene encodes CDR1 MNHNS and CDR2 SASEGT. The CDR3 totals 15 residues. Trimming cost V 2 bases and J 6 bases, with 14 bases left between them. CDR3 loop: CASSEIVGLGQPQHF. CDR3 coding DNA: TGTGCCAGCAGTGAAATTGTCGGGTTGGGTCAGCCCCAGCATTTT.

The chain recombines TRBV18 with TRBJ1-1, with 7 bases identical to TRBD1. The CDR3 sequence is 16 residues long. Trimming at V came to 1 base and at J to 1 base, leaving 6 bases not matched to a gene. The germline CDR1 and CDR2 sequences are KGHSH and LQKENI. The DNA for the CDR3 is TGTGCCAGCTCACCACGGATAGGGACAGAGAACACTGAAGCTTTCTTT. Its protein is CASSPRIGTENTEAFF.

Only a few counts were recorded for this clone. V usage is TRBV5-4 and J usage is TRBJ1-1; 7 positions match TRBD1. From germline, CDR1 is SGHNT and CDR2 YYREEE (reference sequence). The CDR3 runs to 15 residues. V dropped 4 bases and J dropped 0; count of bases not matched to a gene: 6. CDR3 in amino acids: CASSRLTGMNTEAFF. DNA of the CDR3: TGTGCCAGCAGCCGGCTGACAGGGATGAACACTGAAGCTTTCTTT.

The chain joins TRBV4-1 to TRBJ1-6; D is perhaps TRBD1 (5 bases). V lost 0 bases to trimming and J lost 9 bases, with 15 bases between them. Per germline, CDR1 MGHRA and CDR2 YSYEKL. This CDR3 has 16 residues. The CDR3 loop is CASSQDFGREGSPLHF. DNA for the CDR3: TGCGCCAGCAGCCAAGATTTCGGCAGGGAGGGTTCACCCCTCCACTTT.

The chain links TRBV6-5 to TRBJ1-3; D is perhaps TRBD1 (5 bases). Deletions cut 4 bases from V and 0 bases from J, with 13 bases between. CDR1 and CDR2 (germline): MNHEY, SVGAGI. This CDR3 is built from 16 residues. Here the CDR3 reads CASSLEGDPSGNTIYF. DNA of the CDR3: TGTGCCAGCAGTTTAGAAGGGGATCCCTCTGGAAACACCATATATTTT.

This sequence joins TRBV29-1 and TRBJ2-1; no firm D call. This CDR3 contains 15 residues. Germline lookup yields CDR1 SQVTM and CDR2 ANQGSEA. V lost 1 base to trimming and J lost 1 base, with 11 bases between them. The DNA for the CDR3 is TGCAGCGTTGAAGGCTACAGTCGATCCTACAATGAGCAGTTCTTC. The encoded protein is CSVEGYSRSYNEQFF.

This clone occurred a few times. The rearrangement joins TRBV19 to TRBJ2-2, with 13 bases lining up with TRBD2. V gave up 6 bases and J gave up 6 bases; unmatched junction bases: 13. The CDR3 is 18 amino acids. Germline values: CDR1 LNHDA, CDR2 SQIVND (reference sequence). In DNA form, the CDR3 reads TGTGCCAGTAGGGATTGGACTAGCGGGAGAAAGTCCGCCGGGGAGCTGTTTTTT. This translates into CASRDWTSGRKSAGELFF. The complete variable domain, with remaining parts taken from reference TRBV19 and TRBJ2-2, reads DGGITQSPKYLFRKEGQNVTLSCEQNLNHDAMYWYRQDPGQGLRLIYYSQIVNDFQKGDIAEGYSVSREKKESFPLTVTSAQKNPTAFYLCASRDWTSGRKSAGELFFGEGSRLTVL.

This clone occurred a few times. The chain is built from TRBV4-1 and TRBJ2-2; possibly TRBD2 for D (6 bases). The CDR3 covers 16 residues. The V gene's germline CDR1 is MGHRA and CDR2 YSYEKL. V was cut by 1 base and J by 5 bases, with 14 bases left in between. CDR3 in amino acids: CASSQGRGGVTGELFF. The CDR3 DNA is TGCGCCAGCAGCCAAGGCCGGGGAGGAGTGACCGGGGAGCTGTTTTTT.